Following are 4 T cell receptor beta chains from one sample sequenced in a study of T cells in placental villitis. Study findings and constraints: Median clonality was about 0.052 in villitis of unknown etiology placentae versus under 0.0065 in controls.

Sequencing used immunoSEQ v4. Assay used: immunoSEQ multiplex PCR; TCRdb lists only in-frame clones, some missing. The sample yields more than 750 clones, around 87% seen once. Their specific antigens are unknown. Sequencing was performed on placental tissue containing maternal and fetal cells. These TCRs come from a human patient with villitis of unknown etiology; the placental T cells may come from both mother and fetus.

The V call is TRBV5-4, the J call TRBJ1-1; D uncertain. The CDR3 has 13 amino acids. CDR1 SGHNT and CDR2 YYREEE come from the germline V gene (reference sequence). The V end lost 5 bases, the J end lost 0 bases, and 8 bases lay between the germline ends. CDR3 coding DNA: TGTGCCAGCAGGGCCACCTTGAACACTGAAGCTTTCTTT. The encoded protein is CASRATLNTEAFF.

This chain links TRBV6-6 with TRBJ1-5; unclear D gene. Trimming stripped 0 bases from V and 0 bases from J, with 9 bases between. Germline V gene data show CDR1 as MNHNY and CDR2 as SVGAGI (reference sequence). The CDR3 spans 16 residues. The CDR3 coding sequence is TGTGCCAGCAGTTACTCGATACAGCGTAGCAATCAGCCCCAGCATTTT. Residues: CASSYSIQRSNQPQHF.

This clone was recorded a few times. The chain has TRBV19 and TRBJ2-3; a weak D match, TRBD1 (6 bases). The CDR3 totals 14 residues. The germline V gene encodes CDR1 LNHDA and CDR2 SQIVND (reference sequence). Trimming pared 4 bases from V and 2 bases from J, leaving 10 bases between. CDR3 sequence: CASSTWTATDTQYF. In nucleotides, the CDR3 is TGTGCCAGTAGTACATGGACAGCCACAGATACGCAGTATTTT.

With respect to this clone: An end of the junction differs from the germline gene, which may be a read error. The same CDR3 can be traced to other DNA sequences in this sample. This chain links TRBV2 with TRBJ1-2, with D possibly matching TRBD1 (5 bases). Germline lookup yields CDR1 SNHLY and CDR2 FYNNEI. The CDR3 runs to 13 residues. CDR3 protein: CASKFGGDDGYTF. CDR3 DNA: TGTGCTAGCAAATTCGGGGGGGATGATGGCTACACCTTC. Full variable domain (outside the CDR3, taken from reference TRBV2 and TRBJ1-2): EPEVTQTPSHQVTQMGQEVILRCVPISNHLYFYWYRQILGQKVEFLVSFYNNEISEKSEIFDDQFSVERPDGSNFTLKIRSTKLEDSAMYFCASKFGGDDGYTFGSGTRLTVV.